This T cell receptor (beta chain) was identified during a study of blood T cells in healthy people across ages. Whole-study results and caveats: PBMCs that were unsorted prevented a conclusive naive versus antigen-experienced comparison.

The table lists this clonotype with many counts. The antigen is unknown. All donors came from Russia, were Caucasian and healthy, and spanned ages about 6 to 95. Isolated PBMCs totaled at least 6.5 million in each sample. It was with a sample-barcoded 5' primer and a J-beta primer mix that a second PCR of about 7 to 12 cycles was run. Every cDNA molecule bore a tag from a template-switch adaptor containing 12 random nucleotides. MiXCR, applied by TCRdb to the 5' RACE reads, yields one record per CDR3 protein. This table has over 600,000 distinct CDR3 sequences, over 20% appearing once. The sequencing sample was made of blood. The receptor was derived from a man aged 65-85 years in good health.

The CDR3 DNA sequence: TGCAGCGTTGGCGATTTTCAAGAGACCCAGTACTTC. Translating it yields CSVGDFQETQYF. This rearrangement joins TRBV29-1 to TRBJ2-5; D is unresolved. V was trimmed by 4 bases and J by 2 bases, leaving 8 bases between them. The CDR3 loop spans 12 amino acids. Germline V gene data show CDR1 as SQVTM and CDR2 as ANQGSEA.